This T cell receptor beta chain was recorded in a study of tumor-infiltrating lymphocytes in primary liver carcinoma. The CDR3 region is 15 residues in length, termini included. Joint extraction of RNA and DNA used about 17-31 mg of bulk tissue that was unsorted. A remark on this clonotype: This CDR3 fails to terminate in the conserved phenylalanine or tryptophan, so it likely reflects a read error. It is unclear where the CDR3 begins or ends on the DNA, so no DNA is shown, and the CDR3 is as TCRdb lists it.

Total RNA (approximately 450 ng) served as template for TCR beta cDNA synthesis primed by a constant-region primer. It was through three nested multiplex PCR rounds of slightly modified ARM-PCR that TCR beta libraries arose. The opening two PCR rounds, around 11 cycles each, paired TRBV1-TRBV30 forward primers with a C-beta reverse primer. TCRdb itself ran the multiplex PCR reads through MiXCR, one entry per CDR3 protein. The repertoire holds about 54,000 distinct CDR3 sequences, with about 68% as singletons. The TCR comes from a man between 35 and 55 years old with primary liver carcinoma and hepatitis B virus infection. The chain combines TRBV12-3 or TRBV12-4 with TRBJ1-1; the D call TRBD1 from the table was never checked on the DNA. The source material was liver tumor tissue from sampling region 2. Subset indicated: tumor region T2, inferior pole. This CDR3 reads CANSFGTVPNTETFS.